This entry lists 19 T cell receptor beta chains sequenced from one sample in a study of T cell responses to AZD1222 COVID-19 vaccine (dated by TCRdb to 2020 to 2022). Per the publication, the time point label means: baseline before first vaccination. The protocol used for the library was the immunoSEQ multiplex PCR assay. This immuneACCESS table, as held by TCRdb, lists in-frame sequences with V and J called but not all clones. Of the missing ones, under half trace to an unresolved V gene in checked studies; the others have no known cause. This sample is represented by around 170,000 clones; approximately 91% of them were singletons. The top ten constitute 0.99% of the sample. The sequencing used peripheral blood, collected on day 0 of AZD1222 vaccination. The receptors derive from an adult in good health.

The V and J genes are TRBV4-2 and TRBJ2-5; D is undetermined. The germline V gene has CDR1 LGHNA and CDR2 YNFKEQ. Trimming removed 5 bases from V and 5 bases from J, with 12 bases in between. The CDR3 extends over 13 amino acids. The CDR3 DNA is TGTGCCAGCAGCTCAGAAGGTGGGGAGACCCAGTACTTC. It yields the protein CASSSEGGETQYF.

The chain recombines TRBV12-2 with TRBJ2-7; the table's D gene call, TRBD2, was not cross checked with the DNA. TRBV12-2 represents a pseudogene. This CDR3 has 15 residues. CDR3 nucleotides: TGTGCAAGTCGCTTAGCGAGGCGCCCTACCTACGAGCAGTACTTC. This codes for CASRLARRPTYEQYF.

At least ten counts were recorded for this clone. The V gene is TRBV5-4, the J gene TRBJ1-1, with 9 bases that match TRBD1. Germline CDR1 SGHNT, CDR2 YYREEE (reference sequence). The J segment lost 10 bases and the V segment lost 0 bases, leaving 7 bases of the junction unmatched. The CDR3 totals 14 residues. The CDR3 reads CASSLGGQGKGAFF. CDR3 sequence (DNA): TGTGCCAGCAGCTTGGGGGGACAGGGAAAGGGAGCTTTCTTT.

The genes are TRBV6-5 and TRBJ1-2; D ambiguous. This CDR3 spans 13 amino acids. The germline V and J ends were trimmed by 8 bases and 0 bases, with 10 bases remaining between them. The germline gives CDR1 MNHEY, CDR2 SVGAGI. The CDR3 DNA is TGTGCCAGCGGAGAGGACCCTAACTATGGCTACACCTTC. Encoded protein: CASGEDPNYGYTF.

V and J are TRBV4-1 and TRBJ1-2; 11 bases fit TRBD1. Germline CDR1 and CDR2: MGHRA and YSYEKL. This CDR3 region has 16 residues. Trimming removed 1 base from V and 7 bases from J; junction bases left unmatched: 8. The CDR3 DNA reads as TGCGCCAGCAGCCAAGCGGACAGGGGGCTAATGACTGGCTACACCTTC. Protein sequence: CASSQADRGLMTGYTF.

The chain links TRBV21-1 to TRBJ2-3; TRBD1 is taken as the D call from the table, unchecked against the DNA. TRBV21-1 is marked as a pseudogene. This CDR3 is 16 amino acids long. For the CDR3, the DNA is TGTGCCAGCAGCAAAGAAAGCAGGGGGCTCTCAGATACGCAGTATTTT. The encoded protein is CASSKESRGLSDTQYF.

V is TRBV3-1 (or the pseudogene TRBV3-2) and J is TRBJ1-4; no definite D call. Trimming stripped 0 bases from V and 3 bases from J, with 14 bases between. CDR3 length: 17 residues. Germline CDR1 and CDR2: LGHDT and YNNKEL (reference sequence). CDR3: CASSQDRGGEPNEKLFF. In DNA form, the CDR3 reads TGTGCCAGCAGCCAAGATCGGGGTGGGGAGCCTAATGAAAAACTGTTTTTT.

The CDR3 spells CASSLIGSYEQYF. CDR3 sequence (DNA): TGTGCCAGCAGCTTAATTGGCTCCTACGAGCAGTACTTC. The rearrangement joins TRBV7-2 to TRBJ2-7; no definite D call. Deletions cut 2 bases from V and 0 bases from J, with 5 bases between. The V gene's germline CDR1 is SGHTA and CDR2 FQGNSA. The length of the CDR3 is 13 residues.

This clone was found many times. CDR3 sequence reads: CASSLSRILGEAFF. DNA for the CDR3: TGTGCCAGCAGCCTTAGCAGGATTCTAGGTGAAGCTTTCTTT. The rearrangement uses TRBV14 and TRBJ1-1, with no clear D. The CDR3 consists of 14 residues. CDR1 is SGHDN, CDR2 FVKESK, per germline. Trimming left V 4 bases short and J 7 bases short, with 16 bases between. The full variable domain, its missing parts supplied by reference TRBV14 and TRBJ1-1, is EAGVTQFPSHSVIEKGQTVTLRCDPISGHDNLYWYRRVMGKEIKFLLHFVKESKQDESGMPNNRFLAERTGGTYSTLKVQPAELEDSGVYFCASSLSRILGEAFFGQGTRLTVV.

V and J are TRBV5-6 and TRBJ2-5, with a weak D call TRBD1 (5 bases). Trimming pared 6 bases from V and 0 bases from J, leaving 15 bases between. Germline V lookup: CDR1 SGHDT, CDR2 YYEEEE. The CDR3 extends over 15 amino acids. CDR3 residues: CASTLDTGYQETQYF. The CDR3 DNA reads TGTGCCAGCACCCTTGATACAGGCTACCAAGAGACCCAGTACTTC. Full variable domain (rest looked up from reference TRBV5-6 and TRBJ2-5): DAGVTQSPTHLIKTRGQQVTLRCSPKSGHDTVSWYQQALGQGPQFIFQYYEEEERQRGNFPDRFSGHQFPNYSSELNVNALLLGDSALYLCASTLDTGYQETQYFGPGTRLLVL.

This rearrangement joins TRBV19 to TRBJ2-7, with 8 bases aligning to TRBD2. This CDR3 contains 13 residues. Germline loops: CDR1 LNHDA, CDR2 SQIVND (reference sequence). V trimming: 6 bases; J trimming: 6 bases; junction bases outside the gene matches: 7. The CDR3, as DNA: TGTGCCAGTAGGACCGCGGGGGGTGGCGAGCAGTACTTC. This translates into CASRTAGGGEQYF.

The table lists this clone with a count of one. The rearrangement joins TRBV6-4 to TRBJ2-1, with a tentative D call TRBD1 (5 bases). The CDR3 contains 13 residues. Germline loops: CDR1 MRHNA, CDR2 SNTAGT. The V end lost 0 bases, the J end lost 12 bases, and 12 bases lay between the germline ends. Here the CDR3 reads CASSDSSQGRQFF. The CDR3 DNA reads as TGTGCCAGCAGTGACTCTTCCCAGGGTCGGCAGTTCTTC.

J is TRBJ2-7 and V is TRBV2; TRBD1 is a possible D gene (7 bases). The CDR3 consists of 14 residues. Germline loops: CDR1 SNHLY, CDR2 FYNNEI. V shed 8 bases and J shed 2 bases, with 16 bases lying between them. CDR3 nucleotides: TGTGCCAGCTGCGGGACAGAGAAGGCCTACGAGCAGTACTTC. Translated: CASCGTEKAYEQYF.

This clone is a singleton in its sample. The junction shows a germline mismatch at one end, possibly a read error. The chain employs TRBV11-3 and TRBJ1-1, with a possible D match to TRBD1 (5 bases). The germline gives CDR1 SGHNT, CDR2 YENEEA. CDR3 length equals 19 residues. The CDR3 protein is CASSLDEVFFGGLNTEAFF. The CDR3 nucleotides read TGTGCCAGCAGTTTAGACGAGGTTTTTTTCGGGGGACTGAACACTGAAGCTTTCTTT.

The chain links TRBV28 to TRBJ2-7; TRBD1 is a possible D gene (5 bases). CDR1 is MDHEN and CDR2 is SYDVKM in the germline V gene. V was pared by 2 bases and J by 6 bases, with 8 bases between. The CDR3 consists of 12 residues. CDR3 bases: TGTGCCAGCAGTTTAGGCAGGGTCGAGCAGTACTTC. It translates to CASSLGRVEQYF.

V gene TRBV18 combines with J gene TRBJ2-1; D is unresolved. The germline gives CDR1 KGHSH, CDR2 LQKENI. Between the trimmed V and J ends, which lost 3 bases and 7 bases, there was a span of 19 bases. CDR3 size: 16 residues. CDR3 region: CASSPDPRHRGNEQFF. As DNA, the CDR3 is TGTGCCAGCTCACCGGATCCGAGACATCGTGGGAATGAGCAGTTCTTC.

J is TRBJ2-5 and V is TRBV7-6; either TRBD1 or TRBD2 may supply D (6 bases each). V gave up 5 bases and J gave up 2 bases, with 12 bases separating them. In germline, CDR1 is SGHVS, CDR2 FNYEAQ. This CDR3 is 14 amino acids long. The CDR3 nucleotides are TGTGCCAGCAGCATGCGGAGGGGGCAAGAGACCCAGTACTTC. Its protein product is CASSMRRGQETQYF.

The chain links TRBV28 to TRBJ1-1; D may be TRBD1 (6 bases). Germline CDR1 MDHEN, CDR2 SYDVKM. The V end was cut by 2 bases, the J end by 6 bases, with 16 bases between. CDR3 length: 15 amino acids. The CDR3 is CASSLQGRGEAEAFF. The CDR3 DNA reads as TGTGCCAGCAGTTTACAGGGGAGAGGGGAGGCTGAAGCTTTCTTT.

CDR3 sequence (DNA): TGCAGCGTTGAATACTCAGGGACGGAGGTCGGGTACGAGCAGTACTTC. Translation: CSVEYSGTEVGYEQYF. The chain carries TRBV29-1 and TRBJ2-7, with D perhaps being TRBD1 or TRBD2 (5 bases each). The CDR3 contains 16 residues. Trimming left V 2 bases short and J 4 bases short, with 21 bases between. The germline CDR1 and CDR2 sequences are SQVTM and ANQGSEA.